Reported below is one T cell receptor (beta chain). Its antigen remains unknown. This entry is derived from a study of cytomegalovirus exposure and HLA in healthy donors. Study information: From donors who were HLA-typed, an early data release held around 85 million unique TCRs. Overall study findings and caveats: In a later analysis, V- and J-gene trimming of beta chains associated with a DCLRE1C missense variant, replicated independently.

In the PCR, 60 Vbeta and 13 Jbeta primers were used. Measured with immunoSEQ multiplex PCR; TCRdb has only the in-frame clones, and not every one. The sample comprises about 99,000 clones, 79% of which are singletons, and less than 5% rests with the top ten. The CDR3 runs to 15 residues. Germline CDR1 is SGHRS and CDR2 is YFSETQ. V was clipped by 2 bases and J by 4 bases, with 13 bases between them. Sample: PBMCs. This rearrangement joins TRBV5-1 to TRBJ2-1, with D uncertain. The sequence was obtained from a man aged 50 to 60 in good health and CMV-seropositive. In DNA form, the CDR3 reads TGCGCCAGCAGCTTAGAGCCACTAAGTTACAATGAGCAGTTCTTC. Amino acids: CASSLEPLSYNEQFF. The complete variable domain, with remaining parts taken from reference TRBV5-1 and TRBJ2-1, reads KAGVTQTPRYLIKTRGQQVTLSCSPISGHRSVSWYQQTPGQGLQFLFEYFSETQRNKGNFPGRFSGRQFSNSRSEMNVSTLELGDSALYLCASSLEPLSYNEQFFGPGTRLTVL.